The subject of this entry is one T cell receptor beta chain. These data belong to a study of shared clonotypes between healthy human individuals. The study drew its donors from healthy HIV-negative adults without recent acute infections or vaccinations. A CD45RA+ naive subset and a CD45RA-negative memory subset were split from CD4+ cells. V trimming: 0 bases; J trimming: 4 bases; junction bases outside the gene matches: 9. Germline CDR1 SGDLS, CDR2 YYNGEE. CDR3 length equals 17 residues. Here immunoSEQ multiplex PCR was the method, and the copy in TCRdb shows in-frame clones only, minus some. The sample records 900,000 to 1,200,000 clones, about four fifths being singletons.

Sequencing was carried out using memory CD4+ T cells from PBMCs. Subset indicated: CD45RA-negative fraction. The J gene is TRBJ2-2, the V gene TRBV9, with TRBD2 identical over 7 bases. The TCR sequence derives from a man aged 18 to 29 in good health. Some clones in this sample may be carry-over from other donors' samples. CDR3 sequence: CASSVGLAETFTGELFF. CDR3 nucleotides: TGTGCCAGCAGCGTAGGACTAGCCGAAACTTTCACCGGGGAGCTGTTTTTT.